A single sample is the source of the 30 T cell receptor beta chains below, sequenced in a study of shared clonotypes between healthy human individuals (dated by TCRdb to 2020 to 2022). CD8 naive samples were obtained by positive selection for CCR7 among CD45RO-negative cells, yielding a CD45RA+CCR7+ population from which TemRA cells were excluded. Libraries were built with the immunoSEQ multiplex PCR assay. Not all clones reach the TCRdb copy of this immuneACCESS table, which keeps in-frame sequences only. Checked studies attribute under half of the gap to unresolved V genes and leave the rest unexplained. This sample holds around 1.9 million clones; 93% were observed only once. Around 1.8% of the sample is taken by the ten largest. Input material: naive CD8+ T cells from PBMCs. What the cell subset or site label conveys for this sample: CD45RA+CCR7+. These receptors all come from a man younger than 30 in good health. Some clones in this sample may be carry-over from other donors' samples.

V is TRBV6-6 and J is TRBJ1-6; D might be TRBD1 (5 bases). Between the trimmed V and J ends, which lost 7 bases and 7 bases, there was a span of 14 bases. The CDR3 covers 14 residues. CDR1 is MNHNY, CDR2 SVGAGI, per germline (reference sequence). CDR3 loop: CASTHRDQNSPLHF. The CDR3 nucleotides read TGTGCCAGCACTCACCGGGACCAAAATTCACCCCTCCACTTT.

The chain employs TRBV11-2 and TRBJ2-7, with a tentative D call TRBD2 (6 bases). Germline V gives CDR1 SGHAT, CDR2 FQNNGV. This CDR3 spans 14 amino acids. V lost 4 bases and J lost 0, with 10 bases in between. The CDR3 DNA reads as TGTGCCAGCAGCTCCCACGGGGGCTCCTACGAGCAGTACTTC. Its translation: CASSSHGGSYEQYF.

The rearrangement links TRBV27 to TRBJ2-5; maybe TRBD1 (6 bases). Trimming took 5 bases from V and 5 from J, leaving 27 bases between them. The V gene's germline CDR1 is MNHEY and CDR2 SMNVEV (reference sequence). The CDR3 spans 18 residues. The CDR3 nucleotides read TGTGCCAGCAGTCTCCTCTCTCCACAGGGTATTAAGTCGGAGACCCAGTACTTC. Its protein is CASSLLSPQGIKSETQYF.

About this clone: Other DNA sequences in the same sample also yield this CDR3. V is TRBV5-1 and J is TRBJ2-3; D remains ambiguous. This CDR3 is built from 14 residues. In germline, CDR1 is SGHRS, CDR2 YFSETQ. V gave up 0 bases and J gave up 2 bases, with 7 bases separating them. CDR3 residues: CASSLGQNTDTQYF. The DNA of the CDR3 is TGCGCCAGCAGCTTGGGACAAAACACAGATACGCAGTATTTT.

DNA of the CDR3: TGTGCCAGCAGCCCCGGGACCGAGGGAGTCTACGAGCAGTACTTC. Its protein is CASSPGTEGVYEQYF. The J gene is TRBJ2-7, the V gene TRBV4-2; TRBD1 or TRBD2 may be the D gene (5 bases each). The CDR3 covers 15 residues. Trimming stripped 4 bases from V and 3 bases from J, with 16 bases between. Germline lookup yields CDR1 LGHNA and CDR2 YNFKEQ.

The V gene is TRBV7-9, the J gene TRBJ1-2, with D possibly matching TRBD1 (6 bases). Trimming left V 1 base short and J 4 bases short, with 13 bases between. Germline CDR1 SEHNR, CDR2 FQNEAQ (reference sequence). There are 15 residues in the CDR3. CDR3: CASSLVLTGLYGYTF. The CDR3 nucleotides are TGTGCCAGCAGCTTAGTCTTGACAGGACTCTATGGCTACACCTTC.

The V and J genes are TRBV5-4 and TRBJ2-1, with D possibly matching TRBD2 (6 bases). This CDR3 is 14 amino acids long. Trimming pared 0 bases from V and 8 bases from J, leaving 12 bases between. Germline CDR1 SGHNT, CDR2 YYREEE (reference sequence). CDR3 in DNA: TGTGCCAGCAGCTTGGAAGGTTGGGAGGATGAGCAGTTCTTC. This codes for CASSLEGWEDEQFF.

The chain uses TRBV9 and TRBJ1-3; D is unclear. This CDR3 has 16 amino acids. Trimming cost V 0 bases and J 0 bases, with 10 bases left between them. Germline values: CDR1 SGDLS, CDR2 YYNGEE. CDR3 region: CASSVVSSTSGNTIYF. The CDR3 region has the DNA TGTGCCAGCAGCGTAGTTAGCAGTACCTCTGGAAACACCATATATTTT.

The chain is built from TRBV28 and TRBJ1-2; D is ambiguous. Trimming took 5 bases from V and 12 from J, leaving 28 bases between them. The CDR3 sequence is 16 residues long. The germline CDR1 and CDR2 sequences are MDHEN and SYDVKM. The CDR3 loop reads CASSPGAEGVGSGDTF. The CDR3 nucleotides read TGTGCCAGCAGTCCCGGCGCGGAGGGAGTAGGCAGCGGTGACACCTTC.

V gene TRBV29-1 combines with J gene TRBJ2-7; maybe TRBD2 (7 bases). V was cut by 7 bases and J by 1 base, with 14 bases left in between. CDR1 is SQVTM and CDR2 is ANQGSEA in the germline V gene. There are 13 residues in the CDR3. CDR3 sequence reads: CSAEGGASYEQYF. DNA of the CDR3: TGCAGCGCGGAGGGGGGGGCTTCCTACGAGCAGTACTTC.

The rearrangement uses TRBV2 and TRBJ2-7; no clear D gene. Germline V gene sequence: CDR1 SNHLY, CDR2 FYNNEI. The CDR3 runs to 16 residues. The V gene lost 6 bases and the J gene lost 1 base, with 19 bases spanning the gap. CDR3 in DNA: TGTGCCAGCAGGCCCCTCCTCGGCGAGGTTTCCTACGAGCAGTACTTC. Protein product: CASRPLLGEVSYEQYF.

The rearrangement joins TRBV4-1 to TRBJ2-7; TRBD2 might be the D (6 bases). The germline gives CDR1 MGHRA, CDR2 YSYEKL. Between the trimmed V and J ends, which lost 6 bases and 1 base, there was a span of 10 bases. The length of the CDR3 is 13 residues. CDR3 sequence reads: CASRGAGSYEQYF. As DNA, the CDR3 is TGCGCCAGCAGAGGGGCGGGGTCCTACGAGCAGTACTTC.

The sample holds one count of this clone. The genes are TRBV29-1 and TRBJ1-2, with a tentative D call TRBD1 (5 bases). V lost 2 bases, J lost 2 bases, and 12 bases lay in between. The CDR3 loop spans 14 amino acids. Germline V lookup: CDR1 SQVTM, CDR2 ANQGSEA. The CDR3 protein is CSVERISGNYGYTF. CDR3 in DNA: TGCAGCGTTGAAAGGATCTCAGGGAACTATGGCTACACCTTC.

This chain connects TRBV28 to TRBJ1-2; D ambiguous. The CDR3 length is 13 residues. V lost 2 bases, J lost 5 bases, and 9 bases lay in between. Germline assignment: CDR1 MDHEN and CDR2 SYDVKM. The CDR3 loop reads CASSLKPGYGYTF. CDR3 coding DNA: TGTGCCAGCAGTTTAAAACCAGGATATGGCTACACCTTC.

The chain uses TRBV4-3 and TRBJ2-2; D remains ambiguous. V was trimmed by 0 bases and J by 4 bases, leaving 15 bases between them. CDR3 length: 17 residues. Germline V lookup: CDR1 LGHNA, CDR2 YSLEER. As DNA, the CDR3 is TGCGCCAGCAGCCAAGATAGGGCTAAGGCCTCCACCGGGGAGCTGTTTTTT. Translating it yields CASSQDRAKASTGELFF.

CDR3 nucleotide sequence: TGTGCCAGCAGGGAGAGCGGAAGGGCCAACGTCCTGACTTTC. Its translation: CASRESGRANVLTF. This chain links TRBV2 with TRBJ2-6, with TRBD2 as a possible D gene (5 bases). This CDR3 has 14 amino acids. Trimming removed 6 bases from V and 5 bases from J, with 11 bases in between. Germline V CDR1 and CDR2: SNHLY, FYNNEI. Supplemented by reference TRBV2 and TRBJ2-6, the full variable domain reads EPEVTQTPSHQVTQMGQEVILRCVPISNHLYFYWYRQILGQKVEFLVSFYNNEISEKSEIFDDQFSVERPDGSNFTLKIRSTKLEDSAMYFCASRESGRANVLTFGAGSRLTVL.

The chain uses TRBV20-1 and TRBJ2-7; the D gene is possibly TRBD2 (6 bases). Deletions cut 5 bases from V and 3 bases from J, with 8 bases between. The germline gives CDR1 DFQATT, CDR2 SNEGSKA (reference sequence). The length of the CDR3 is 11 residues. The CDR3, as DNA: TGCAGTGCTCCGACTAGCTACGAGCAGTACTTC. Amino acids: CSAPTSYEQYF.

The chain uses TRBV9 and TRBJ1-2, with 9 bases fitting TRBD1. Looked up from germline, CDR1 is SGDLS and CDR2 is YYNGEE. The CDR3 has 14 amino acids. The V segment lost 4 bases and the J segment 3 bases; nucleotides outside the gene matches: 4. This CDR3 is CASSRRDRDYGYTF. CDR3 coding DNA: TGTGCCAGCAGCAGACGGGACAGGGACTATGGCTACACCTTC.

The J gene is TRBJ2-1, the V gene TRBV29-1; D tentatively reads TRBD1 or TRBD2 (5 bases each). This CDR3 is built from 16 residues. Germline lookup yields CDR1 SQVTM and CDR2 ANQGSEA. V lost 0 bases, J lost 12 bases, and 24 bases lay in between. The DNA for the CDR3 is TGCAGCGTTGAAGATAGGGCAGGGACCCGAAGTACTCGGCAGTTCTTC. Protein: CSVEDRAGTRSTRQFF.

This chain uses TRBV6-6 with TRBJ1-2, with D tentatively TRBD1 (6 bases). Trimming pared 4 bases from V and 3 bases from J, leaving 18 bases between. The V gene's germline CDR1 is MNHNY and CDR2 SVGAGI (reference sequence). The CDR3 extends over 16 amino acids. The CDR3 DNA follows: TGTGCCAGCAGTTCCACGGGGGCAGCCGAATACTATGGCTACACCTTC. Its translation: CASSSTGAAEYYGYTF.

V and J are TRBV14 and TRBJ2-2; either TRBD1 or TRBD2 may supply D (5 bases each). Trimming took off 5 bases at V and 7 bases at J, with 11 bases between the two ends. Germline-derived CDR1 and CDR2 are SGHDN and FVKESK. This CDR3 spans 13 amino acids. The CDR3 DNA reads TGTGCCAGCAGCTATGGGACCATCGGGGAGCTGTTTTTT. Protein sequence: CASSYGTIGELFF. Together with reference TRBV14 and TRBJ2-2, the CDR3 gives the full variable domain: EAGVTQFPSHSVIEKGQTVTLRCDPISGHDNLYWYRRVMGKEIKFLLHFVKESKQDESGMPNNRFLAERTGGTYSTLKVQPAELEDSGVYFCASSYGTIGELFFGEGSRLTVL.

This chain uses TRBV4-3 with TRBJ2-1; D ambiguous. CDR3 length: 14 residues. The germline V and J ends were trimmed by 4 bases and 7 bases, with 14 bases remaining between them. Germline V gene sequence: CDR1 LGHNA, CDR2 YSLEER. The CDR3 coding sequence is TGCGCCAGCAGCCCAAAGGCCTTGGGGAATGAGCAGTTCTTC. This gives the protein CASSPKALGNEQFF.

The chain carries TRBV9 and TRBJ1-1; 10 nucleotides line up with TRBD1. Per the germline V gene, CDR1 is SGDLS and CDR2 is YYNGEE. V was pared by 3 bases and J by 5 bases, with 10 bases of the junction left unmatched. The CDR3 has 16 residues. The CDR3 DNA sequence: TGTGCCAGCAGCGCGCCCGGGACAGGGGAGAGGACTGAAGCTTTCTTT. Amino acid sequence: CASSAPGTGERTEAFF.

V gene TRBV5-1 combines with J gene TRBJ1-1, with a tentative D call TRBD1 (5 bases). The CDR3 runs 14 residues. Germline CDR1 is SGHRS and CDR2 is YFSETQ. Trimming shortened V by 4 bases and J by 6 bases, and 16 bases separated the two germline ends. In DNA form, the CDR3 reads TGCGCCAGCAGCGGGAGGGACGCCACCTCTGAAGCTTTCTTT. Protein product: CASSGRDATSEAFF. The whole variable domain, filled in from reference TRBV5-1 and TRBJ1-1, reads KAGVTQTPRYLIKTRGQQVTLSCSPISGHRSVSWYQQTPGQGLQFLFEYFSETQRNKGNFPGRFSGRQFSNSRSEMNVSTLELGDSALYLCASSGRDATSEAFFGQGTRLTVV.

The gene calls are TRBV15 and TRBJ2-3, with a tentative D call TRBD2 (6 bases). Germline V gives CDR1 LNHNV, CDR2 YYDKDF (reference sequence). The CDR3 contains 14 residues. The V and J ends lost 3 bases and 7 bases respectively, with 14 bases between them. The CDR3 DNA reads TGTGCCACCAGCAGCCGGGACTCGCTTAATACGCAGTATTTT. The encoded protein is CATSSRDSLNTQYF.

The CDR3 region has the DNA TGTGCCAGCAGCGTGAGCGATGGTGAGCAGTTCTTC. Protein: CASSVSDGEQFF. This sequence joins TRBV9 and TRBJ2-1; no clear D. This CDR3 contains 12 residues. Trimming removed 2 bases from V and 9 bases from J, with 9 bases in between. Germline loops: CDR1 SGDLS, CDR2 YYNGEE.

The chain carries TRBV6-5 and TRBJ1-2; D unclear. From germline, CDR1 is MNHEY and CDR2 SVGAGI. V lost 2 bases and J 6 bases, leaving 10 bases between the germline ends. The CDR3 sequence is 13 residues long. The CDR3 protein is CASSYGGVHGYTF. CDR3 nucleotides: TGTGCCAGCAGTTACGGTGGTGTGCATGGCTACACCTTC.

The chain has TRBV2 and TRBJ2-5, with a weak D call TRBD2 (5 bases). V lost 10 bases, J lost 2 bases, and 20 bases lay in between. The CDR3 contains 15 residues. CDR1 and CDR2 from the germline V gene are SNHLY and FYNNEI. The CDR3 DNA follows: TGTGCCAAAGCCGAGGGCAGTAGGTCGCAAGAGACCCAGTACTTC. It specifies CAKAEGSRSQETQYF.

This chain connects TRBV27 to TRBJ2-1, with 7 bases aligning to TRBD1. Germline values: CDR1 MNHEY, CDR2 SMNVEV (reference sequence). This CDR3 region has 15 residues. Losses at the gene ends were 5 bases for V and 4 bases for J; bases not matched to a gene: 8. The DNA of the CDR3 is TGTGCCAGCAGTACCCTAGGACAGGTATACAATGAGCAGTTCTTC. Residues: CASSTLGQVYNEQFF.

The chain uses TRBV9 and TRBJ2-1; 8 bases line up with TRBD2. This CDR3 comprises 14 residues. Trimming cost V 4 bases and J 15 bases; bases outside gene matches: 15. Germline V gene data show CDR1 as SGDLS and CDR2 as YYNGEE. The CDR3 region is CASSPRGIAGTWFF. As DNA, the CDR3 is TGTGCCAGCAGCCCCCGAGGGATAGCGGGGACCTGGTTCTTC.